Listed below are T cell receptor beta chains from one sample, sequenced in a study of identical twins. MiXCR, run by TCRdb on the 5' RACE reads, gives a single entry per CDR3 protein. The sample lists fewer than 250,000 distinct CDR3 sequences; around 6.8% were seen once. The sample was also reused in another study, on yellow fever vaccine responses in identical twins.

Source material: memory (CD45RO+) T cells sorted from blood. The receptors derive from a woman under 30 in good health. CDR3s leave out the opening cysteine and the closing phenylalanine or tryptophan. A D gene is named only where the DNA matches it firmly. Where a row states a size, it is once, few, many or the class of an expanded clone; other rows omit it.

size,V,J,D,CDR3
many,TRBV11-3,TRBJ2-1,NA,ASSLGNEQF
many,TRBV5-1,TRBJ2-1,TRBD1,ASSEGTGNEQF
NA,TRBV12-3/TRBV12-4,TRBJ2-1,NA,ACSFESGTLGSYNEQF
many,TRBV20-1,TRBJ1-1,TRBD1,SATLQGTHTEAF
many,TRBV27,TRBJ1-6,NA,ASSLLQGNSPLH
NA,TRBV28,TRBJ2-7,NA,ASKGPYYEQY
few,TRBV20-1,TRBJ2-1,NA,SARDWGADNEQF
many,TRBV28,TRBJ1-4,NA,VGGRTNEKLF
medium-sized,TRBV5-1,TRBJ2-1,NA,ASSLGAIGRNEQF
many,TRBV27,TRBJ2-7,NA,ASSPSDSTYEQY
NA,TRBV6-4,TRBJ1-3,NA,ASSEGGSGNTIY
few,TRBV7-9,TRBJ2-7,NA,ASSQQGRAYEQY
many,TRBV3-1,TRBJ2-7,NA,ASSRYPYEQY